Following are 25 T cell receptor beta chains from one sample sequenced in a study of blood T cell repertoires in COVID-19. Profiled with immunoSEQ multiplex PCR; TCRdb holds only in-frame clones, not every one. The top ten clones hold about 12% of a sample with 200,000 or so clones, around 83% of them seen once. What was sequenced was peripheral blood. These receptors all come from a human donor in a cohort sampled during active COVID-19.

This clone was detected many times. The V gene is TRBV19, the J gene TRBJ1-5; tentatively, D is TRBD1 (6 bases). The germline V gene has CDR1 LNHDA and CDR2 SQIVND (reference sequence). V lost 6 bases and J lost 4, with 16 bases in between. There are 15 residues in the CDR3. CDR3 nucleotide sequence: TGTGCCAGTAGACCTCAGGGGCCCCCTAATCAGCCCCAGCATTTT. Translated, it gives CASRPQGPPNQPQHF.

The rearrangement joins TRBV7-2 to TRBJ1-1, with 8 bases fitting TRBD1. Trimming cost V 1 base and J 4 bases; bases outside gene matches: 5. CDR1 is SGHTA and CDR2 is FQGNSA in the germline V gene. The length of the CDR3 is 15 residues. In DNA, the CDR3 is TGTGCCAGCAGCTTAGATCAGGGGGCGAGCACTGAAGCTTTCTTT. Residues: CASSLDQGASTEAFF.

The gene calls are TRBV6-5 and TRBJ2-2; possible D gene TRBD1, 7 bases. Germline CDR1 and CDR2: MNHEY and SVGAGI. The CDR3 length is 15 residues. The V and J ends lost 7 bases and 4 bases respectively, with 16 bases between them. Here the CDR3 reads CASKRTQGGTGELFF. The CDR3 DNA follows: TGTGCCAGCAAACGGACGCAGGGGGGCACCGGGGAGCTGTTTTTT.

V is TRBV21-1 and J is TRBJ1-4; the DNA was not used to check the table's D call, TRBD1. TRBV21-1 is described as a pseudogene. This CDR3 is 16 amino acids long. The CDR3 region has the DNA TGTGCCAGCAGCAAATGGAGACAGGGGATTTGTGAAAAACTGTTTTTT. Translation gives CASSKWRQGICEKLFF.

The J gene is TRBJ1-6, the V gene TRBV18, with D unclear. The germline V and J ends were trimmed by 0 bases and 9 bases, with 9 bases remaining between them. CDR1 is KGHSH and CDR2 is LQKENI in the germline V gene. The CDR3 spans 14 residues. In DNA, the CDR3 is TGTGCCAGCTCACCACCTTTCTCAGGTTCACCCCTCCACTTT. As protein: CASSPPFSGSPLHF.

This sequence joins TRBV9 and TRBJ2-1, with D uncertain. Germline CDR1 is SGDLS and CDR2 is YYNGEE. Trimming took 1 base from V and 5 from J, leaving 7 bases between them. The CDR3 contains 13 residues. CDR3 residues: CASSVISHNEQFF. In nucleotides, the CDR3 is TGTGCCAGCAGCGTAATCAGTCACAATGAGCAGTTCTTC.

The rearrangement uses TRBV9 and TRBJ1-5, with 8 bases that match TRBD1. V shed 3 bases and J 6 bases; nucleotides not matched to a gene: 5. The germline V gene has CDR1 SGDLS and CDR2 YYNGEE. The CDR3 contains 14 residues. CDR3 in amino acids: CASSAQGVAQPQHF. In DNA form, the CDR3 reads TGTGCCAGCAGCGCACAGGGGGTAGCTCAGCCCCAGCATTTT. The whole variable domain, remainder taken from reference TRBV9 and TRBJ1-5, is DSGVTQTPKHLITATGQRVTLRCSPRSGDLSVYWYQQSLDQGLQFLIQYYNGEERAKGNILERFSAQQFPDLHSELNLSSLELGDSALYFCASSAQGVAQPQHFGDGTRLSIL.

Only one count was recorded for this clone. The rearrangement links TRBV20-1 to TRBJ2-1; 11 bases are shared with TRBD2. With 3 bases clipped from V and 3 bases from J, the junction kept 7 bases outside the gene matches. Germline V gene sequence: CDR1 DFQATT, CDR2 SNEGSKA (reference sequence). The CDR3 runs to 16 residues. CDR3 in amino acids: CSASSGREFNYNEQFF. The CDR3, as DNA: TGCAGTGCTAGTAGCGGGAGGGAGTTCAACTACAATGAGCAGTTCTTC.

Here the CDR3 DNA reads TGTGCCAGCAGCTTAAGCAGGGGGGATCAGCCCCAGCATTTT. Its protein product is CASSLSRGDQPQHF. The V call is TRBV7-2, the J call TRBJ1-5, with TRBD1 matching over 7 bases. The CDR3 spans 14 residues. V lost 2 bases, J lost 5 bases, and 3 bases stayed unmatched. Per germline, CDR1 SGHTA and CDR2 FQGNSA.

The rearrangement joins TRBV11-1 to TRBJ2-7; D is possibly TRBD2 (6 bases). V lost 5 bases, J lost 6 bases, and 20 bases lay in between. The CDR3 is 15 amino acids. Germline-derived CDR1 and CDR2 are SGHAT and FQDESV (reference sequence). In DNA, the CDR3 is TGTGCCAGCAGCCCGGGTAGGAGGGCGTTACCCGAGCAGTACTTC. This codes for CASSPGRRALPEQYF.

The chain couples TRBV5-6 to TRBJ2-1, with 10 positions matching TRBD2. The germline V gene has CDR1 SGHDT and CDR2 YYEEEE. V trimming: 3 bases; J trimming: 4 bases; junction bases outside the gene matches: 7. The CDR3 is 16 amino acids. The CDR3: CASSSTGLAQYNEQFF. The CDR3 DNA is TGTGCCAGCAGCTCGACGGGACTAGCGCAATACAATGAGCAGTTCTTC.

This clone has just one count. The chain combines TRBV7-9 with TRBJ2-7; D perhaps matches TRBD1 (5 bases). The V gene lost 1 base and the J gene lost 3 bases, with 16 bases spanning the gap. The CDR3 runs 16 residues. Germline V CDR1 and CDR2: SEHNR, FQNEAQ (reference sequence). The CDR3 loop is CASSLVESPGFYEQYF. The CDR3 DNA follows: TGTGCCAGCAGCTTAGTAGAGTCGCCAGGGTTCTACGAGCAGTACTTC.

As regards this clone: Because the CDR3 is missing its conserved closing phenylalanine or tryptophan, this is likely a read error. Because the CDR3's place on the DNA is in doubt, the DNA is left out and the CDR3 is given as listed by TCRdb. The V call is TRBV6-6, the J call TRBJ2-7; TRBD1, the D gene given by the table, was not confirmed from the DNA. The V gene's germline CDR1 is MNHNY and CDR2 SVGAGI (reference sequence). The length of the CDR3 is 14 amino acids, counting both ends. The CDR3: CASSSGTGLPGRVL.

The V and J genes are TRBV6-5 and TRBJ1-2, with D possibly being TRBD1 (6 bases). There are 13 residues in the CDR3. CDR1 and CDR2 from the germline V gene are MNHEY and SVGAGI. V was pared by 6 bases and J by 4 bases, with 12 bases between. The DNA for the CDR3 is TGTGCCAGCAGGGACAGCGGGGTCTATGGCTACACCTTC. Translation: CASRDSGVYGYTF.

The chain uses TRBV2 and TRBJ2-2; D gene ambiguous. Trimming took off 3 bases at V and 6 bases at J, with 11 bases between the two ends. The CDR3 has 14 amino acids. Germline CDR1 SNHLY, CDR2 FYNNEI. This chain's CDR3 is CASSEGRLAGELFF. For the CDR3, the DNA is TGTGCCAGCAGTGAGGGCAGGCTGGCCGGGGAGCTGTTTTTT.

Turning to this clone: Other DNA sequences in this specimen translate into the identical CDR3. This chain connects TRBV7-2 to TRBJ2-5; 7 nucleotides align to TRBD2. V lost 1 base, J lost 5 bases, and 4 bases stayed unmatched. Germline V gene lookup returns CDR1 SGHTA and CDR2 FQGNSA. The CDR3 is 14 amino acids. In nucleotides, the CDR3 is TGTGCCAGCAGCTTAGGGGGCGGGGGTGAGACCCAGTACTTC. Protein: CASSLGGGGETQYF.

The V and J genes are TRBV29-1 and TRBJ1-2; 7 bases match TRBD1. With 8 bases clipped from V and 0 bases from J, the junction kept 6 bases outside the gene matches. This CDR3 comprises 13 residues. CDR1 and CDR2 (germline): SQVTM, ANQGSEA. CDR3 bases: TGCAGCATATGGGACAGTACTAACTATGGCTACACCTTC. This encodes CSIWDSTNYGYTF. Full variable domain (remainder filled in from reference TRBV29-1 and TRBJ1-2): SAVISQKPSRDICQRGTSLTIQCQVDSQVTMMFWYRQQPGQSLTLIATANQGSEATYESGFVIDKFPISRPNLTFSTLTVSNMSPEDSSIYLCSIWDSTNYGYTFGSGTRLTVV.

The CDR3 region has the DNA TGTGCCAGCTGCCCTGGACAGGCCCCCTCCTACGAGCAGTACTTC. Amino acid sequence: CASCPGQAPSYEQYF. The chain has TRBV27 and TRBJ2-7, with 7 nucleotides matching TRBD1. The trim removed 8 bases at V and 0 bases at J, leaving 10 bases unmatched. Per germline, CDR1 MNHEY and CDR2 SMNVEV (reference sequence). The CDR3 covers 15 residues.

This clone was recorded only once. The genes are TRBV11-3 and TRBJ2-1; D might be TRBD2 (5 bases). The V end lost 3 bases, the J end lost 6 bases, and 6 bases lay between the germline ends. This CDR3 comprises 12 residues. The germline gives CDR1 SGHNT, CDR2 YENEEA. The CDR3 reads CASSFRGNEQFF. Written as DNA, the CDR3 is TGTGCCAGCAGCTTCCGGGGCAATGAGCAGTTCTTC.

The chain is built from TRBV30 and TRBJ2-7, with a possible D match to TRBD2 (5 bases). The CDR3 totals 15 residues. The V gene's germline CDR1 is GTSNPN and CDR2 SVGIG (reference sequence). Trimming took off 1 base at V and 0 bases at J, with 13 bases between the two ends. The CDR3 coding sequence is TGTGCCTGGAGTGCCCGCGGGCGCAGCTCCTACGAGCAGTACTTC. Protein: CAWSARGRSSYEQYF.

The rearrangement uses TRBV10-2 and TRBJ1-5; TRBD1 matches 8 bases. There are 15 residues in the CDR3. CDR1 and CDR2 (germline): WSHSY, SAAADI. V was clipped by 4 bases and J by 6 bases; unmatched bases: 8. The CDR3 is CASSVGQGKSQPQHF. The CDR3 DNA reads TGCGCCAGCAGTGTAGGACAGGGAAAGAGTCAGCCCCAGCATTTT.

The V gene is TRBV4-1, the J gene TRBJ2-7; TRBD1 aligns across 8 bases. The CDR3 runs to 15 residues. CDR1 is MGHRA, CDR2 YSYEKL, per germline. V lost 1 base to trimming and J lost 3 bases; unmatched junction nucleotides: 5. In DNA form, the CDR3 reads TGCGCCAGCAGCCAAGTGCCAGGGGGCTACTACGAGCAGTACTTC. Its protein product is CASSQVPGGYYEQYF.

The sample holds one count of this clone. This chain uses TRBV18 with TRBJ1-2; 8 nucleotides agree with TRBD1. The CDR3 runs to 17 residues. Germline values: CDR1 KGHSH, CDR2 LQKENI. The V segment lost 2 bases and the J segment 6 bases; nucleotides outside the gene matches: 14. The CDR3 protein is CASSPSFQGADRNGYTF. CDR3 in DNA: TGTGCCAGCTCACCATCTTTTCAGGGGGCGGATCGGAATGGCTACACCTTC. The full variable domain, in which reference TRBV18 and TRBJ1-2 provide the parts outside the CDR3, is NAGVMQNPRHLVRRRGQEARLRCSPMKGHSHVYWYRQLPEEGLKFMVYLQKENIIDESGMPKERFSAEFPKEGPSILRIQQVVRGDSAAYFCASSPSFQGADRNGYTFGSGTRLTVV.

The J gene is TRBJ2-7, the V gene TRBV4-2, with 7 bases that match TRBD2. V lost 0 bases, J lost 3 bases, and 5 bases stayed unmatched. This CDR3 has 15 amino acids. Germline V gives CDR1 LGHNA, CDR2 YNFKEQ. For the CDR3, the DNA is TGTGCCAGCAGCCAAGATTCTAGCGGATTCTACGAGCAGTACTTC. Protein sequence: CASSQDSSGFYEQYF.

The chain has TRBV30 and TRBJ2-5; D possibly corresponds to TRBD2 (5 bases). This CDR3 region has 12 residues. The V and J ends lost 2 bases and 1 base respectively, with 5 bases between them. Germline V lookup: CDR1 GTSNPN, CDR2 SVGIG (reference sequence). The CDR3 region is CAWSSGQETQYF. The CDR3 DNA is TGTGCCTGGAGTAGCGGCCAAGAGACCCAGTACTTC.